Described below is a single T cell receptor (beta chain) sequence and its context. The sample originates from a study of molecular identifiers for immune sequencing clone quantification. Sorting recovered naive CD8 T cells on a CD8+CD4-CCR7+CD45RA+ profile. In TCRdb, the PCR reads were re-called with MiXCR into one record per CDR3 protein. The sample lists about half a million distinct CDR3 sequences; 25% were seen once. Material for sequencing was naive CD8+ T cells from blood, with Jurkat cell RNA spiked in. The subset denotes: FACS-sorted CD8+CD4-CCR7+CD45RA+ naive T cells. This clonotype was obtained from a human donor in good health. Some libraries in this study had Jurkat cell RNA spiked in.

For the CDR3, the DNA is TGCGCCAGCAGTCAATCGCGGGGGCTTGATTCCTACAATGAGCAGTTCTTC. Translating it yields CASSQSRGLDSYNEQFF. The chain carries TRBV23-1 and TRBJ2-1; TRBD2 might be the D (7 bases). TRBV23-1 is known as an ORF, though its function is uncertain. The CDR3 totals 17 residues. With 0 bases removed from V and 1 base from J, the gap between germline ends came to 13 bases.